This TCR beta chain was identified during a study of blood T cell repertoires in COVID-19. Study-wide background: There were acute and convalescent COVID-19 samples, and they came from the United States, Italy and Spain. From T cells, B-cell-depleted T cells, or PBMCs came the material, which was cDNA or gDNA.

The germline CDR1 and CDR2 sequences are LNHDA and SQIVND (reference sequence). This CDR3 is 13 amino acids long. V was shortened by 2 bases and J by 3 bases, with 7 bases between the two germline ends. As processed by the authors: Reference gene primer amplification in the assay estimated nucleated cell counts. Produced via immunoSEQ multiplex PCR; TCRdb's table is partial and in-frame only. V and J calls and clone size come straight from that table; D and trimming were deduced from the DNA. In the table there are more than 70,000 clones, about 85% of which are singletons. The genes are TRBV19 and TRBJ1-1, with D hard to call. Source material: peripheral blood. The clonotype originates from a man aged 55 to 70 with acute or convalescent COVID-19. The CDR3: CASSITRDTEAFF. CDR3 coding DNA: TGTGCCAGTAGTATAACACGGGACACTGAAGCTTTCTTT.